What follows is one TCR beta chain and its context. This entry is derived from a study of blood T cell repertoires in COVID-19. For the study at large: The analysed material was cDNA or gDNA that came from T cells, B-cell-depleted T cells, or PBMCs.

Original handling: Amplified reference gene primers provided the basis for estimating nucleated cell counts. The table came from immunoSEQ multiplex PCR; TCRdb's copy has only in-frame clones and leaves some out. V and J calls and clone size are given by that table; D and trimming were obtained from the DNA. The data show around 260,000 clones, with approximately 88% seen just once and 0.94% held by the top ten. Germline values: CDR1 MDHEN, CDR2 SYDVKM. The CDR3 has 12 amino acids. V was clipped by 2 bases and J by 8 bases, with 10 bases between them. V usage is TRBV28 and J usage is TRBJ2-7; D gene ambiguous. Sequencing was done on a sample of peripheral blood. The receptor comes from a woman in her thirties or forties who had recovered from COVID-19. The CDR3 sequence is CASSLEFGQQYF. As DNA, the CDR3 is TGTGCCAGCAGTTTAGAATTTGGGCAGCAGTACTTC.